These 4 T cell receptor beta chains came from one sample sequenced in a study of blood T cell repertoires in COVID-19. Assay used: immunoSEQ multiplex PCR; TCRdb lists only in-frame clones, some missing. The table records 150,000 to 200,000 clones, roughly 77% of them present only once. Sequenced sample: PBMCs or T cells enriched from blood (not recorded which). Receptors were obtained from a woman aged 50 to 60 with acute COVID-19.

The rearrangement links TRBV6-5 to TRBJ2-2, with 8 bases matching TRBD1. This CDR3 is built from 14 residues. CDR1 is MNHEY and CDR2 is SVGAGI in the germline V gene. J lost 10 bases, V lost 6 bases, and 10 bases had no gene match. CDR3 sequence (DNA): TGTGCCAGCAGAGACAGGGGATATTCAGTGGAGCTGTTTTTT. Its protein product is CASRDRGYSVELFF.

The rearrangement joins TRBV11-3 to TRBJ2-1; 11 bases agree with TRBD1. The germline V gene encodes CDR1 SGHNT and CDR2 YENEEA. J lost 7 bases, V lost 4 bases, and 6 bases had no gene match. The CDR3 has 15 amino acids. CDR3 nucleotides: TGTGCCAGCAGCTCCGGACAGGGGGCGAAGAATGAGCAGTTCTTC. This encodes CASSSGQGAKNEQFF.

V is TRBV7-6 and J is TRBJ2-1, with D perhaps matching TRBD2 (5 bases). The CDR3 is 16 amino acids. Trimming took off 0 bases at V and 2 bases at J, with 11 bases between the two ends. Germline CDR1 reads SGHVS; CDR2 reads FNYEAQ. In DNA form, the CDR3 reads TGTGCCAGCAGCTTAGCGTCAGGAGGCGCCTACAATGAGCAGTTCTTC. Translated, it gives CASSLASGGAYNEQFF.

The chain joins TRBV5-1 to TRBJ2-2; TRBD1 matches 7 bases. V lost 0 bases and J lost 4; bases outside the gene matches: 0. CDR1 and CDR2 (germline): SGHRS, YFSETQ. The CDR3 sequence is 14 residues long. CDR3 residues: CASSLGQGTGELFF. For the CDR3, the DNA is TGCGCCAGCAGCTTGGGACAGGGCACCGGGGAGCTGTTTTTT.